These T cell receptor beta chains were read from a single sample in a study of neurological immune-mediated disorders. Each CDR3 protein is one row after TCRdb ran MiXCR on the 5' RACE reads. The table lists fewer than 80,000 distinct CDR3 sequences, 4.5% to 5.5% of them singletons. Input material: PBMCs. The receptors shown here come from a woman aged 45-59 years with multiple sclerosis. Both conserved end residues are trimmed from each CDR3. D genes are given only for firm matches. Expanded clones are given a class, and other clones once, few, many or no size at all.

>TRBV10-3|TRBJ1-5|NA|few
AISESGAIQPQN
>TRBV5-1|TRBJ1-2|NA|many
ASSASSAGNYGYT
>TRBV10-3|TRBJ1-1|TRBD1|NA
ANSAGQGAVVF
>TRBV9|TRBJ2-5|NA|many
ASSVDDGETQY
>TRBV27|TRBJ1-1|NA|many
ASSPGVRGTEAF
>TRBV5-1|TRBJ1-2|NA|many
ASSLTVPNYGYT
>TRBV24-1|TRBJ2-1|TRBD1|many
ATSDWGQGVGEQF
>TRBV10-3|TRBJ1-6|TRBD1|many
AINGQGNSPLH
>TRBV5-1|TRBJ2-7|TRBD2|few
ASSLSGGFYEQY
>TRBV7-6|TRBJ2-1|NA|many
ASSLAYGDNEQF
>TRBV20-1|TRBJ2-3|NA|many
SASTGRTDTQY
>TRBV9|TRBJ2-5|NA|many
ASTPGPYQETQY
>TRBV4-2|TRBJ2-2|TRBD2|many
ASSHEASGNTGELF
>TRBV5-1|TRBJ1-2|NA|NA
ASSLANYKDYGYT
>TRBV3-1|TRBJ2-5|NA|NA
ASSQDFRDQY
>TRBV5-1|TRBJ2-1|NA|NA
ASSLGIRGNEQF
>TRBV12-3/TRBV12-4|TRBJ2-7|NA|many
ASSPGFYEQY
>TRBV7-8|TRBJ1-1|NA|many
ASSLRPARLTEAF
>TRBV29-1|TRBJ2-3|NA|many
SVDGPRTDTQY
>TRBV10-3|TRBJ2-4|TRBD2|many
AIRGVAGAPGIQY
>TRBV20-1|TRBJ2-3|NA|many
SARVRGSTDTQY
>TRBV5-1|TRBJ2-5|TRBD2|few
ASSLGLLAPKETQY
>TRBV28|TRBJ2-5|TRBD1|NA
ASSPRTGALGTQY
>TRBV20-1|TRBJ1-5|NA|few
SARESGTFVGSRDQPQN
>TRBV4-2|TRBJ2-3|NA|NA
ASSQVLARSGDTQY
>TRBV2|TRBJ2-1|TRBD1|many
ASSENRGSYNEQF
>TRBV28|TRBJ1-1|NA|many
ASRRGLNTEAF
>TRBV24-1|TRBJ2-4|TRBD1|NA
ATSDTGEGKNIQY
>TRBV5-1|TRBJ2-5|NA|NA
ASGWDQGETQY
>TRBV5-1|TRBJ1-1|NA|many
ASSLGRVRLSMNTEAF
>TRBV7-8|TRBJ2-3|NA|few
ASGPEAVSTDTQY
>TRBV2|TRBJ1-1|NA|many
ASSDYRVRPEAF
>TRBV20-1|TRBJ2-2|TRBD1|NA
SARRAGTGLGAGELF
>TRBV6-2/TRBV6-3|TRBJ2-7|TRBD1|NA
ASDVAGGSYEQY
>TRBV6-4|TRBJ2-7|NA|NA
ASSDSRGRYYEQY
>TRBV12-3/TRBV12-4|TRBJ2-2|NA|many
ASSTGSGELF
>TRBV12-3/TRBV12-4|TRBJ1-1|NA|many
ASSTGTNTEAF
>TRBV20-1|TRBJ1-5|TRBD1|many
SAHEAGGDSNQPQH
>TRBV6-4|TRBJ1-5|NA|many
ASSEDSNQPQN
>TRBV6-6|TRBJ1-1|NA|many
ASVRTRNTEAF
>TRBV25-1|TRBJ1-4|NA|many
ASASTGTFGKLF
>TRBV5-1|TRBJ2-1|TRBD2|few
ASSPPGLAAGGSSYNEQF
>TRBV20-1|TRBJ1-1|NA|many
SARDMDVEAF
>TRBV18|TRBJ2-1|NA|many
ASSPPVGAGEQF
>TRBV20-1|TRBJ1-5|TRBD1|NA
SADKTGQEQPQH
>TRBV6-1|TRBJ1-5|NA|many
ASRRQLDQPQH
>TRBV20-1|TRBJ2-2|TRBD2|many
SARDYQNTGELF
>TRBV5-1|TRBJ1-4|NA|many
ASSWGLDNEKLF
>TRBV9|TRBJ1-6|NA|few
ASSVAWDSPLH
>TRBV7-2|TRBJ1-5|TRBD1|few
ASSQHLGQGYNQPQN
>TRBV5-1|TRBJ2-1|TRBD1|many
ASSNNRGSEQF
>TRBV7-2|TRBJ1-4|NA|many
ASSLGATNEKLF
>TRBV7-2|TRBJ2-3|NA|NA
ASRLDRGVTDTQY
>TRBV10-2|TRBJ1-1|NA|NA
ASSWGDEAF